This record looks at one T cell receptor (beta chain) sequence and its context. The PCR was carried out with 60 Vbeta primers and 13 Jbeta primers. Repertoires were generated with immunoSEQ multiplex PCR, while TCRdb's copy carries only in-frame clones and drops some. This sample has 85,000 to 100,000 clones, with around 80% found just once. This CDR3 is 16 amino acids long. Germline-derived CDR1 and CDR2 are MGHRA and YSYEKL. Trimming cost V 2 bases and J 1 base, with 12 bases left between them. The data are from a study of cytomegalovirus exposure and HLA in healthy donors. The specimen was PBMCs. The chain is built from TRBV4-1 and TRBJ2-1; D is perhaps TRBD1 (5 bases). This TCR was recovered from a man aged 30 to 39 in good health and CMV-seronegative. CDR3 sequence: CASSQPDSESYNEQFF. The CDR3, as DNA: TGCGCCAGCAGCCAACCTGACAGCGAATCCTACAATGAGCAGTTCTTC.